This T cell receptor (beta chain) was captured in a study of molecular identifiers for immune sequencing clone quantification. As for the study in general: Replicates partitioned RNA from approximately 20,000 or 98,000 naive CD8 cells into five parts, sequencing four.

Study observations and caveats: Sizes of highly expanded clones could be underestimated through identical TCRs sharing a barcode.

TCRdb redid the calling of the PCR reads with MiXCR, one entry per CDR3 protein. The table shows under 650,000 distinct CDR3 sequences, with 15% to 20% occurring only once. This clonotype was counted many times. Its antigen remains unidentified. From germline, CDR1 is LNHNV and CDR2 YYDKDF (reference sequence). The CDR3 is made up of 16 amino acids. The V end was cut by 3 bases, the J end by 1 base, with 15 bases between. The sample was naive CD8+ T cells from blood, with Jurkat cell RNA spiked in. Subset defined: FACS-sorted CD8+CD4-CCR7+CD45RA+ naive T cells. The V gene is TRBV15, the J gene TRBJ1-1; D not certain. The receptor comes from a human donor in good health. Some libraries in this study had Jurkat cell RNA spiked in. The DNA of the CDR3 is TGTGCCACCAGCAGGCCTGGTTCGCACTCGAACACTGAAGCTTTCTTT. It encodes CATSRPGSHSNTEAFF.